The 24 T cell receptor beta chains presented below share a single source sample, sequenced in a study of blood T cell repertoires in COVID-19. Sequencing was performed with immunoSEQ multiplex PCR; in TCRdb, only in-frame clones are kept and a portion is missing. The sample lists approximately 210,000 clones; approximately 86% were seen once. The sequenced material came from peripheral blood. The receptor set was obtained from an elderly woman with acute or convalescent COVID-19.

The chain links TRBV3-1 (or the pseudogene TRBV3-2) to TRBJ1-2; 9 bases line up with TRBD1. CDR1 and CDR2 (germline): LGHDT, YNNKEL (reference sequence). The CDR3 extends over 14 amino acids. V trimming: 3 bases; J trimming: 6 bases; junction bases outside the gene matches: 5. The CDR3 spells CASSHPGTGNGYTF. The CDR3 DNA reads as TGTGCCAGCAGCCACCCTGGGACAGGGAATGGCTACACCTTC.

V usage is TRBV19 and J usage is TRBJ2-2, with 7 bases lining up with TRBD1. In germline, CDR1 is LNHDA, CDR2 SQIVND (reference sequence). This CDR3 is built from 16 residues. Trimming at V came to 6 bases and at J to 0 bases, leaving 7 bases not matched to a gene. The CDR3, as DNA: TGTGCCAGTAGCCCTTTAGGGACAGCGAACACCGGGGAGCTGTTTTTT. It translates to CASSPLGTANTGELFF.

A few counts support this clone. The chain has TRBV7-2 and TRBJ2-2, with 10 positions matching TRBD1. The ends lost 1 base at V and 7 bases at J; junction bases unmatched: 3. The CDR3 has 15 amino acids. Germline assignment: CDR1 SGHTA and CDR2 FQGNSA. CDR3 protein: CASSLGTGGFGELFF. Here the CDR3 DNA reads TGTGCCAGCAGCTTAGGGACAGGGGGGTTCGGGGAGCTGTTTTTT.

The V and J genes are TRBV6-2 or TRBV6-3 and TRBJ2-1, with 10 positions matching TRBD1. The trim removed 6 bases at V and 4 bases at J, leaving 6 bases unmatched. The CDR3 consists of 15 residues. The germline V gene has CDR1 MNHEY and CDR2 SVGEGT. CDR3 protein: CASSRQGALYNEQFF. In DNA, the CDR3 is TGTGCCAGCAGCCGACAGGGGGCTCTTTACAATGAGCAGTTCTTC.

The CDR3 loop reads CASSDFDRGGNSPLHF. Written as DNA, the CDR3 is TGTGCCAGCAGTGATTTTGACAGGGGTGGGAATTCACCCCTCCACTTT. The rearrangement links TRBV6-1 to TRBJ1-6, with 8 bases aligning to TRBD1. V lost 3 bases and J lost 7; bases outside the gene matches: 8. The CDR3 totals 16 residues. From germline, CDR1 is MNHNS and CDR2 SASEGT.

V and J are TRBV27 and TRBJ1-6; no reliable D call. CDR1 MNHEY and CDR2 SMNVEV come from the germline V gene (reference sequence). The CDR3 loop spans 14 amino acids. Trimming took 6 bases from V and 5 from J, leaving 11 bases between them. The CDR3 DNA reads TGTGCCAGCAGATACAGAGTTGATAATTCACCCCTCCACTTT. Translated, it gives CASRYRVDNSPLHF.

V and J are TRBV2 and TRBJ2-1; 8 bases line up with TRBD1. Germline trimming cut 8 bases from V and 8 bases from J; bases unmatched to any gene: 8. CDR1 SNHLY and CDR2 FYNNEI come from the germline V gene. CDR3 size: 13 residues. In nucleotides, the CDR3 is TGTGCCAGCCTCTCCGACAGGGGCGATGAGCAGTTCTTC. Translated, it gives CASLSDRGDEQFF.

The chain recombines TRBV4-2 with TRBJ1-4, with D unresolved. The germline V gene encodes CDR1 LGHNA and CDR2 YNFKEQ. This CDR3 has 16 residues. Trimming cost V 4 bases and J 5 bases, with 17 bases left between them. CDR3 coding DNA: TGTGCCAGCAGCCCCACGTTAGGAGGGAGGAATGAAAAACTGTTTTTT. Protein sequence: CASSPTLGGRNEKLFF.

This chain joins TRBV5-1 and TRBJ1-2; 7 nucleotides match TRBD1. Germline V lookup: CDR1 SGHRS, CDR2 YFSETQ. With V trimmed by 5 bases and J by 3 bases, 4 bases remained unmatched. The CDR3 runs 13 residues. CDR3 in amino acids: CASRETGDYGYTF. CDR3 nucleotides: TGCGCCAGCAGGGAAACAGGGGACTATGGCTACACCTTC. The variable domain in full, completed from reference TRBV5-1 and TRBJ1-2, reads KAGVTQTPRYLIKTRGQQVTLSCSPISGHRSVSWYQQTPGQGLQFLFEYFSETQRNKGNFPGRFSGRQFSNSRSEMNVSTLELGDSALYLCASRETGDYGYTFGSGTRLTVV.

This chain connects TRBV5-4 to TRBJ2-5, with 11 bases lining up with TRBD2. CDR3 length equals 17 residues. Trimming at V came to 0 bases and at J to 2 bases, leaving 6 bases not matched to a gene. CDR1 and CDR2 from the germline V gene are SGHNT and YYREEE (reference sequence). CDR3 amino acids: CASSLGASGGPQETQYF. The CDR3 DNA reads as TGTGCCAGCAGCTTGGGGGCTAGCGGGGGGCCTCAAGAGACCCAGTACTTC.

The V gene is TRBV19, the J gene TRBJ2-7; D uncertain. Trimming cost V 1 base and J 6 bases, with 13 bases left between them. The CDR3 loop spans 14 amino acids. The germline CDR1 and CDR2 sequences are LNHDA and SQIVND (reference sequence). CDR3 in DNA: TGTGCCAGTAGTATAGGCGGCACCGTCGGCGAGCAGTACTTC. Amino acids: CASSIGGTVGEQYF.

This chain joins TRBV2 and TRBJ1-1, with D possibly being TRBD1 (5 bases). CDR1 and CDR2 (germline): SNHLY, FYNNEI. Trimming left V 4 bases short and J 4 bases short, with 10 bases between. The CDR3 has 13 amino acids. The CDR3 region is CASSAQGGTEAFF. CDR3 DNA: TGTGCCAGCAGTGCGCAGGGTGGCACTGAAGCTTTCTTT. The full variable domain, completed using reference TRBV2 and TRBJ1-1, is EPEVTQTPSHQVTQMGQEVILRCVPISNHLYFYWYRQILGQKVEFLVSFYNNEISEKSEIFDDQFSVERPDGSNFTLKIRSTKLEDSAMYFCASSAQGGTEAFFGQGTRLTVV.

V and J are TRBV10-3 and TRBJ2-5; TRBD1 agrees at 7 bases. The CDR3 is 15 amino acids. CDR1 ENHRY and CDR2 SYGVKD come from the germline V gene. The junction had 6 bases not matched to a gene; V was cut back by 0 bases and J by 5 bases. The CDR3 DNA sequence: TGTGCCATCAGTGAGTCCCGACAGGGCCGGGAGACCCAGTACTTC. It codes for CAISESRQGRETQYF.

The chain recombines TRBV20-1 with TRBJ2-3; TRBD2 matches at 10 bases. There are 17 residues in the CDR3. Trimming at V came to 3 bases and at J to 1 base, leaving 10 bases not matched to a gene. Germline lookup yields CDR1 DFQATT and CDR2 SNEGSKA (reference sequence). CDR3 DNA: TGCAGTGCTAGTGCTTTAGCGGGGGGATCTCGCACAGATACGCAGTATTTT. It is translated as CSASALAGGSRTDTQYF.

This clone was found once. The gene calls are TRBV7-9 and TRBJ2-3; a weak D match, TRBD2 (6 bases). The V end was cut by 0 bases, the J end by 2 bases, with 12 bases between. Germline loops: CDR1 SEHNR, CDR2 FQNEAQ (reference sequence). The CDR3 totals 16 residues. As DNA, the CDR3 is TGTGCCAGCAGCTTAGCACTAGCTGATTACACAGATACGCAGTATTTT. Translating gives CASSLALADYTDTQYF.

This clone appeared a few times. This sequence joins TRBV3-1 (or the pseudogene TRBV3-2) and TRBJ2-2, with 9 nucleotides matching TRBD1. V shed 6 bases and J 1 base; nucleotides not matched to a gene: 6. Germline V gene sequence: CDR1 LGHDT, CDR2 YNNKEL (reference sequence). CDR3 size: 16 residues. In nucleotides, the CDR3 is TGTGCCAGCAGGCCCCGACAGGGGGGGAACACCGGGGAGCTGTTTTTT. Translation: CASRPRQGGNTGELFF.

The V gene is TRBV2, the J gene TRBJ2-1, with 12 bases matching TRBD2. V lost 6 bases to trimming and J lost 4 bases; unmatched junction nucleotides: 4. Germline values: CDR1 SNHLY, CDR2 FYNNEI. The CDR3 is made up of 15 amino acids. CDR3 loop: CASRTGTSGYNEQFF. The CDR3 DNA reads TGTGCCAGCAGGACCGGGACTAGCGGGTACAATGAGCAGTTCTTC.

V usage is TRBV28 and J usage is TRBJ2-7; weak D call: TRBD1 (6 bases). Trimming pared 4 bases from V and 2 bases from J, leaving 6 bases between. The CDR3 length is 12 residues. Germline V gene sequence: CDR1 MDHEN, CDR2 SYDVKM. As DNA, the CDR3 is TGTGCCAGCAGTTGGGGGCCCTACGAGCAGTACTTC. It encodes CASSWGPYEQYF.

The chain recombines TRBV7-3 with TRBJ1-2, with TRBD1 matching over 7 bases. Germline values: CDR1 SGHTA, CDR2 FQGTGA. J was trimmed by 6 bases and V by 5 bases; bases with no gene match: 6. The CDR3 covers 13 residues. CDR3 sequence: CASSPQGGDGYTF. In DNA, the CDR3 is TGTGCCAGCAGCCCCCAGGGGGGAGATGGCTACACCTTC. Filled out from reference TRBV7-3 and TRBJ1-2, the complete variable domain reads GAGVSQTPSNKVTEKGKYVELRCDPISGHTALYWYRQSLGQGPEFLIYFQGTGAADDSGLPNDRFFAVRPEGSVSTLKIQRTERGDSAVYLCASSPQGGDGYTFGSGTRLTVV.

The genes are TRBV18 and TRBJ1-1; 7 nucleotides line up with TRBD1. CDR1 is KGHSH and CDR2 is LQKENI in the germline V gene. The CDR3 is 16 residues long. The trim removed 8 bases at V and 2 bases at J, leaving 14 bases unmatched. This chain's CDR3 is CASRDSPRISNTEAFF. CDR3 bases: TGTGCCAGCCGGGACAGCCCTCGGATTTCCAACACTGAAGCTTTCTTT.

Only one count was recorded for this clone. The CDR3, as DNA: TGTGCCAGCTCCCCGAGCACAGATACGCAGTATTTT. Its translation is CASSPSTDTQYF. The chain links TRBV18 to TRBJ2-3; D unresolved. The CDR3 sequence is 12 residues long. V was shortened by 6 bases and J by 0 bases, with 4 bases between the two germline ends. Germline V CDR1 and CDR2: KGHSH, LQKENI. Using reference TRBV18 and TRBJ2-3 for the parts outside the CDR3, the full variable domain is NAGVMQNPRHLVRRRGQEARLRCSPMKGHSHVYWYRQLPEEGLKFMVYLQKENIIDESGMPKERFSAEFPKEGPSILRIQQVVRGDSAAYFCASSPSTDTQYFGPGTRLTVL.

This chain links TRBV6-6 with TRBJ2-7, with D perhaps matching TRBD1 (6 bases). The germline V gene has CDR1 MNHNY and CDR2 SVGAGI (reference sequence). Trimming removed 1 base from V and 0 bases from J, with 10 bases in between. The CDR3 sequence is 15 residues long. The CDR3 DNA follows: TGTGCCAGCAGTTACTTCGGACAGAGCTCCTACGAGCAGTACTTC. Residues: CASSYFGQSSYEQYF.

This clone was counted once. V gene TRBV19 combines with J gene TRBJ1-2; unclear D gene. Trimming removed 5 bases at V and 2 bases at J, with 9 bases between. The CDR3 sequence is 13 residues long. Germline-derived CDR1 and CDR2 are LNHDA and SQIVND (reference sequence). The chain's CDR3 is CASSGYSNYGYTF. CDR3 in DNA: TGTGCCAGTAGTGGTTATAGCAACTATGGCTACACCTTC. The whole variable domain, filled in from reference TRBV19 and TRBJ1-2, reads DGGITQSPKYLFRKEGQNVTLSCEQNLNHDAMYWYRQDPGQGLRLIYYSQIVNDFQKGDIAEGYSVSREKKESFPLTVTSAQKNPTAFYLCASSGYSNYGYTFGSGTRLTVV.

The V and J genes are TRBV12-3 or TRBV12-4 and TRBJ1-6; D remains ambiguous. Trimming removed 2 bases from V and 13 bases from J, with 9 bases in between. This CDR3 spans 12 amino acids. The CDR3 loop reads CASSLWPNPLHF. CDR3 bases: TGTGCCAGCAGTTTATGGCCGAACCCCCTCCACTTT.